A selection of T cell receptor beta chains follows, all from one sample in a study of shared clonotypes between healthy human individuals. Sequenced by immunoSEQ multiplex PCR; TCRdb stores in-frame clones only, minus some. The table includes over 2,000,000 clones, 93% detected once. The sequencing input was naive CD8+ T cells from PBMCs. Source of these receptors: a man aged 18 to 29 in good health. Some clones in this sample may be carry-over from other donors' samples. Both conserved end residues are part of each CDR3.

CDR3 length	V gene	J gene	CDR3 protein
13	TRBV10-3	TRBJ1-2	CAISGRTNYGYTF
14	TRBV10-3	TRBJ1-2	CAIGTGALLSGYTF
15	TRBV5-6	-	CASSSRQVEWGEQYF
16	TRBV9	TRBJ2-2	CASSHREGANTGELFF
15	TRBV9	TRBJ2-7	CASSVAGGRAYEQYF
16	TRBV6-5	TRBJ2-3	CASSYSSGLGPDTQYF
11	TRBV29-1	TRBJ1-2	CSVDSDIGYTF
15	TRBV9	TRBJ2-2	CASSVGPGNTGELFF
17	TRBV28	TRBJ1-1	CASSRLEPRVMNTEAFF
12	TRBV7-9	TRBJ1-4	CASSSADEKLFF
16	TRBV7-8	TRBJ2-1	CASSLPTEGGGNEQFF
12	TRBV4-1	TRBJ2-1	CASSQKGDEQFF
14	TRBV7-9	TRBJ1-4	CASSSRRLREKLFF
14	TRBV7-9	TRBJ2-3	CASSPGASTDTQYF
17	TRBV11-2	TRBJ2-7	CASSLDIPSGLSYEQYF
15	TRBV7-9	TRBJ2-1	CASSLGRLPYNEQFF
15	TRBV30	TRBJ2-3	CAWSLGVLEGDTQYF
13	TRBV6-5	TRBJ1-5	CASSASSNQPQHF
13	TRBV28	TRBJ2-3	CASTGLNTDTQYF
17	TRBV13	TRBJ1-5	CASSYTAGTDSNQPQHF
17	TRBV5-3	TRBJ1-3	CARSWGQGLFSGNTIYF
17	TRBV13	TRBJ2-4	CASSPFSGSLAKNIQYF
13	TRBV27	TRBJ2-3	CASSFPSTDTQYF
18	TRBV15	TRBJ1-2	CATSGSGTAAANNYGYTF
15	TRBV10-1	TRBJ2-3	CASRGANRGTDTQYF
12	TRBV9	TRBJ2-7	CASSVGSSEQYF
15	TRBV27	TRBJ2-7	CASSSIDRGLNEQYF
16	TRBV6-5	TRBJ1-4	CASSYSDGERNEKLFF
17	TRBV4-1	TRBJ1-3	CASSQVGRGPFGNTIYF
15	TRBV9	TRBJ1-3	CASSLDWGSGNTIYF
15	TRBV4-1	TRBJ2-1	CASSQELGTGSEQFF
15	TRBV6-6	TRBJ2-7	CASSYGSGRTGEQYF
14	TRBV7-8	TRBJ2-3	CASSLVGARDTQYF
16	TRBV5-1	TRBJ2-7	CASSLGEGLAAYEQYF
14	TRBV6-5	TRBJ1-4	CASALGQGLEKLFF
14	TRBV5-4	TRBJ2-6	CASSLGSGANVLTF
15	TRBV7-7	TRBJ2-2	CASSSTGSDTGELFF
16	TRBV10-3	TRBJ2-3	CAIREHIQGRTDTQYF
15	TRBV9	TRBJ2-3	CASSAVGSYQDTQYF
13	TRBV19	TRBJ1-1	CASSQDRETEAFF
14	TRBV7-8	TRBJ2-7	CASSTRTLSYEQYF
15	TRBV7-9	TRBJ2-7	CASSSTSSHSYEQYF
16	TRBV9	TRBJ2-7	CASSPGDRGRTYEQYF
13	TRBV28	TRBJ2-7	CASSLSSSYEQYF
12	TRBV15	TRBJ2-7	CATSYSYYEQYF
15	TRBV28	TRBJ2-5	CASRTPLARQETQYF